The rows below give T cell receptor beta chains drawn from one sample of a study of breast tumors, draining lymph nodes, adjacent tissues. TCRdb reprocessed the multiplex PCR reads via MiXCR and lists one record per CDR3 protein. The repertoire holds 150,000 to 200,000 distinct CDR3 sequences, with about 30% as singletons. Sequenced material: axillary lymph node tissue. The receptors stem from a female donor with breast cancer. Some clones in this sample may be carry-over from other donors' samples. The CDR3 runs from the conserved cysteine through the conserved F or W. D genes are given only for firm matches. Clone size is stated in some rows and not others, as once, few, many or a class when expanded.

CASSFTSSYNEQFF | TGTGCCAGCAGTTTTACTAGTTCCTACAATGAGCAGTTCTTC | TRBV12-3/TRBV12-4 | many | - | TRBJ2-1
CSASGLACSEQFF | TGCAGTGCTAGTGGACTAGCCTGCAGTGAGCAGTTCTTC | TRBV20-1 | - | TRBD2 | TRBJ2-1
CASSLASYEQYF | TGTGCCAGCAGCTTAGCCTCCTACGAGCAGTACTTC | TRBV5-6 | many | - | TRBJ2-7
CASSLDPNRGLSYGYTF | TGTGCCAGCAGCTTAGATCCAAACAGGGGGCTGAGCTATGGCTACACCTTC | TRBV7-3 | many | TRBD1 | TRBJ1-2
CASSLEWGDGEKLFF | TGTGCCAGCAGCTTAGAATGGGGGGACGGTGAAAAACTGTTTTTT | TRBV7-6 | many | - | TRBJ1-4
CASSMGYQETQYF | TGTGCCAGTAGTATGGGCTACCAAGAGACCCAGTACTTC | TRBV19 | many | - | TRBJ2-5
CASRLGTEAFFGQETQYF | - | TRBV2 | - | - | TRBJ2-5
CASSYSAGGVREYQETQYF | TGTGCCAGCAGTTACTCGGCTGGAGGGGTGCGGGAGTACCAAGAGACCCAGTACTTC | TRBV6-2/TRBV6-3 | few | TRBD2 | TRBJ2-5
CSARREAYEQYF | TGCAGTGCTAGACGAGAGGCCTACGAGCAGTACTTC | TRBV20-1 | many | - | TRBJ2-7
CARSPGGGQFNQPQHF | TGTGCCCGCAGCCCAGGGGGTGGGCAATTCAATCAGCCCCAGCATTTT | TRBV7-8 | - | TRBD1 | TRBJ1-5
CASSFVRGEAFF | TGTGCCAGCAGCTTTGTTCGGGGGGAAGCTTTCTTT | TRBV5-5 | few | - | TRBJ1-1
CSAGLRTGELFF | TGCAGCGCTGGACTTCGGACCGGGGAGCTGTTTTTT | TRBV29-1 | many | - | TRBJ2-2
CASSFIAKNIQYF | TGTGCCAGCAGTTTCATAGCCAAAAACATTCAGTACTTC | TRBV7-2 | few | - | TRBJ2-4
CASSLSGNTGEPFF | TGTGCCAGCAGCTTATCGGGAAACACCGGGGAGCCGTTTTTT | TRBV7-3 | many | - | TRBJ2-2
CASSLGRGGRGETQHF | TGTGCCAGCAGCTTAGGTCGCGGCGGGAGAGGAGAGACCCAGCATTTT | TRBV5-5 | - | - | TRBJ1-5
CASSANSRSRGVEQYF | TGTGCCAGCAGCGCTAACTCAAGGTCTAGAGGGGTCGAGCAGTACTTC | TRBV11-2 | many | - | TRBJ2-7
CAWSPSGDEQFF | TGTGCCTGGAGCCCTAGCGGCGATGAGCAGTTCTTC | TRBV30 | many | TRBD2 | TRBJ2-1
CATPSRRANVLTF | TGTGCCACCCCGTCGCGCAGGGCCAACGTCCTGACTTTC | TRBV24-1 | - | - | TRBJ2-6
CATSETGIEKLFF | TGTGCCACCAGTGAGACAGGGATTGAAAAACTGTTTTTT | TRBV24-1 | many | TRBD1 | TRBJ1-4
CASSLEPPSRGIGEKLFF | TGTGCCAGCAGCTTAGAGCCGCCGTCGCGGGGGATCGGTGAAAAACTGTTTTTT | TRBV7-6 | many | - | TRBJ1-4
CASSLWRGKQETQYF | TGTGCCAGCAGCTTATGGCGGGGTAAACAAGAGACCCAGTACTTC | TRBV7-2 | many | - | TRBJ2-5
CASSPDPTGVGTDTQYF | TGTGCCAGCAGCCCGGACCCGACAGGGGTCGGCACAGATACGCAGTATTTT | TRBV5-6 | few | TRBD1 | TRBJ2-3
CASSAIQGAVDTGELFF | TGTGCCAGCAGCGCCATACAGGGGGCCGTAGACACCGGGGAGCTGTTTTTT | TRBV9 | many | TRBD1 | TRBJ2-2
CTSSLGGSRGPQHF | TGTACCAGCAGCCTAGGAGGGTCTCGAGGGCCCCAGCATTTT | TRBV7-9 | many | - | TRBJ1-5
CAGRTSENTGELFF | TGTGCCGGCCGGACTAGCGAGAACACCGGGGAGCTGTTTTTT | TRBV19 | many | TRBD2 | TRBJ2-2